One sample yielded the 2 T cell receptor beta chains listed below, sequenced in a study of cytomegalovirus exposure and HLA in healthy donors. PCR primers comprised 60 Vbeta and 13 Jbeta primers. Sequencing was performed with immunoSEQ multiplex PCR; in TCRdb, only in-frame clones are kept and a portion is missing. This table has about 170,000 clones, approximately 88% appearing once. Sequencing was carried out using PBMCs. Receptor source: a boy aged 2 to 10 in good health and CMV-seronegative.

V is TRBV10-3 and J is TRBJ1-1; weak D call: TRBD1 (5 bases). The V and J ends lost 4 bases and 1 base respectively, with 13 bases between them. Germline assignment: CDR1 ENHRY and CDR2 SYGVKD. The CDR3 has 15 residues. The CDR3 here is CAISGGMGGNTEAFF. The CDR3 bases are TGTGCCATCAGTGGGGGGATGGGGGGGAACACTGAAGCTTTCTTT.

The V and J genes are TRBV6-1 and TRBJ2-3, with TRBD2 matching 8 bases. The CDR3 loop spans 15 amino acids. Trimming at V came to 4 bases and at J to 2 bases, leaving 5 bases not matched to a gene. CDR1 and CDR2 from the germline V gene are MNHNS and SASEGT. The CDR3 reads CASSVTSAVTDTQYF. The CDR3 region has the DNA TGTGCCAGCAGTGTGACTAGCGCGGTCACAGATACGCAGTATTTT.